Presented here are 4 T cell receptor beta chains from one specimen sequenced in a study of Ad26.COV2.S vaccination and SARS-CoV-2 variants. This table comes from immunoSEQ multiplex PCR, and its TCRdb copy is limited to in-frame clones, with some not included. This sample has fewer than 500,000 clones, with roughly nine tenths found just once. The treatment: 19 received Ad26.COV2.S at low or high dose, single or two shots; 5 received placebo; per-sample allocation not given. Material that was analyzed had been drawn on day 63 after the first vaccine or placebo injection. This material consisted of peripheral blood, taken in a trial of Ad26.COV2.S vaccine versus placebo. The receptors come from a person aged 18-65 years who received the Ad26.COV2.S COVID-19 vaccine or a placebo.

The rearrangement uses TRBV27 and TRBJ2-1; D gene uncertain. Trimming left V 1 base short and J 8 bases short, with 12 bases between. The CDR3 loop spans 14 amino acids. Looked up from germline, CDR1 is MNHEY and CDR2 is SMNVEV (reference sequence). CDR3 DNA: TGTGCCAGCAGTTTATTACAAGGGTTAGATGAGCAGTTCTTC. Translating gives CASSLLQGLDEQFF.

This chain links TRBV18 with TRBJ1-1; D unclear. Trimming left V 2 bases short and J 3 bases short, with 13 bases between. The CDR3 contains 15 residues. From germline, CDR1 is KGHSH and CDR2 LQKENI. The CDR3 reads CASSPGMLEYTEAFF. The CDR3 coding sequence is TGTGCCAGCTCACCAGGGATGCTAGAGTACACTGAAGCTTTCTTT.

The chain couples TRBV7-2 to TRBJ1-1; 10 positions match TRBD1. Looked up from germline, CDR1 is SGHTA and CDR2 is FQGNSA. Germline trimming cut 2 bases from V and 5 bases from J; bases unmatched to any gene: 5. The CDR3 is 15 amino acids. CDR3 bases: TGTGCCAGCAGCTTAATGGGACAGGGGCAGACTGAAGCTTTCTTT. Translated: CASSLMGQGQTEAFF.

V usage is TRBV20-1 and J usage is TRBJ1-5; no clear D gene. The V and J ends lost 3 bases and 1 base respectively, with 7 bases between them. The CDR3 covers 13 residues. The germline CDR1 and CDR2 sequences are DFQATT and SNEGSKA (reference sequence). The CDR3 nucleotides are TGCAGTGCTAGTACGGGCAGCAATCAGCCCCAGCATTTT. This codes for CSASTGSNQPQHF.